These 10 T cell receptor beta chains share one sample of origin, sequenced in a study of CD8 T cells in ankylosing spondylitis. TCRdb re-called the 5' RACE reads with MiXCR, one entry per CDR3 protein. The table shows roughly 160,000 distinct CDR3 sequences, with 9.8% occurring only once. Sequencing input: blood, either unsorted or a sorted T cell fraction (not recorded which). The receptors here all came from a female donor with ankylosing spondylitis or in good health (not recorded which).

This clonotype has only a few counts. The CDR3 sequence is CAAGGGGSNEKLFF. The DNA of the CDR3 is TGTGCCGCCGGGGGGGGAGGCTCTAATGAAAAACTGTTTTTT. The chain has TRBV2 and TRBJ1-4; the D gene is possibly TRBD1 (5 bases). CDR3 length: 14 residues. Germline V CDR1 and CDR2: SNHLY, FYNNEI. V was trimmed by 11 bases and J by 3 bases, leaving 16 bases between them. Full variable domain (rest looked up from reference TRBV2 and TRBJ1-4): EPEVTQTPSHQVTQMGQEVILRCVPISNHLYFYWYRQILGQKVEFLVSFYNNEISEKSEIFDDQFSVERPDGSNFTLKIRSTKLEDSAMYFCAAGGGGSNEKLFFGSGTQLSVL.

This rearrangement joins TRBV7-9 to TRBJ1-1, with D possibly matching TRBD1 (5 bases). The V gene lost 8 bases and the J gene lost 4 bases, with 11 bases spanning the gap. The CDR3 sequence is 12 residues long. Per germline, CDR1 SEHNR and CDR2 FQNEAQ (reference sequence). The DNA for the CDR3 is TGTGCCAGCCGCCTAGGGGTCACTGAAGCTTTCTTT. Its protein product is CASRLGVTEAFF.

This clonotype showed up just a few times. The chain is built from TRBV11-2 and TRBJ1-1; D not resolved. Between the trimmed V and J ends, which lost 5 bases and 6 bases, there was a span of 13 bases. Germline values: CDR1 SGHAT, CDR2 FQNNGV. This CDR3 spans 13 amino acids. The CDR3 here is CASSQDWAAEAFF. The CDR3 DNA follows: TGTGCCAGCAGCCAAGATTGGGCAGCTGAAGCTTTCTTT.

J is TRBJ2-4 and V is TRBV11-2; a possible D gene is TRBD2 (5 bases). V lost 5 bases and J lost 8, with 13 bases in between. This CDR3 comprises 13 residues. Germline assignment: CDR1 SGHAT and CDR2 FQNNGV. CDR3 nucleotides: TGTGCCAGCAGCCCGAGTGGGAGACACATTCAGTACTTC. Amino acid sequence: CASSPSGRHIQYF.

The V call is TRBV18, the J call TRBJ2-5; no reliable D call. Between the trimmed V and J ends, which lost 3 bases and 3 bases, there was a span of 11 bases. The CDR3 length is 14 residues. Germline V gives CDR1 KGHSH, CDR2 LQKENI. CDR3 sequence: CASSPFDTEETQYF. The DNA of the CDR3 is TGTGCCAGCTCACCCTTTGACACCGAAGAGACCCAGTACTTC.

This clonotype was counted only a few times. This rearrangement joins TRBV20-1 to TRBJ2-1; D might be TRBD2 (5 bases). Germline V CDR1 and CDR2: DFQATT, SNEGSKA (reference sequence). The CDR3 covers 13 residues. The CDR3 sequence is CGAEESSYNEQFF. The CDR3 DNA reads TGCGGAGCGGAGGAAAGCTCCTACAATGAGCAGTTCTTC.

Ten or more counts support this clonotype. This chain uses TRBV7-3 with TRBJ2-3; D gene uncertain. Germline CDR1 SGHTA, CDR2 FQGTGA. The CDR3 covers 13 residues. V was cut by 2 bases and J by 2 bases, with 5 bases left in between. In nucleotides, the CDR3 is TGTGCCAGCAGCTTATTTCTCACAGATACGCAGTATTTT. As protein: CASSLFLTDTQYF.

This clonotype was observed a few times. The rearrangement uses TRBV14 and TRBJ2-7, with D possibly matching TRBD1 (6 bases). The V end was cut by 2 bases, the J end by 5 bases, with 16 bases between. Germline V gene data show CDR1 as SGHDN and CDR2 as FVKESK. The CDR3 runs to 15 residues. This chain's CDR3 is CASSQMTGEGDEQYF. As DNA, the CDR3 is TGTGCCAGCAGCCAAATGACAGGAGAGGGGGACGAGCAGTACTTC.

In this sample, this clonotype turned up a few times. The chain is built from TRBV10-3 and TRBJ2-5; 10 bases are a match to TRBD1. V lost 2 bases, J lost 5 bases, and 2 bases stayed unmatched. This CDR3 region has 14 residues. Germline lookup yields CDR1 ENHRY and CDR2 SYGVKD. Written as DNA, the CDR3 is TGTGCCATCAGTGAGAGGACAGGGGGGGAGACCCAGTACTTC. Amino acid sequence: CAISERTGGETQYF.

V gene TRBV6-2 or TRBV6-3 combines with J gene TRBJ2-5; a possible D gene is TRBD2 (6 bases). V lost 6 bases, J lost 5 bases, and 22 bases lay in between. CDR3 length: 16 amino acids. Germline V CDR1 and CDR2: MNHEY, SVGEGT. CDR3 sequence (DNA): TGTGCCAGCAGAAGTACACAGATGTTTGGGAGGGAGACCCAGTACTTC. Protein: CASRSTQMFGRETQYF.